The 16 T cell receptor beta chains in this list originate from one sample, sequenced in a study of T cell changes during pregnancy in multiple sclerosis. Only in-frame clones appear in the TCRdb table, and some are missing; sequencing was by immunoSEQ multiplex PCR. The data hold about 100,000 clones, with roughly 90% observed a single time. The sample was peripheral blood, taken after pregnancy. All receptors come from a female donor with multiple sclerosis, enrolled in a pregnancy study.

V is TRBV19 and J is TRBJ2-1; D possibly corresponds to TRBD2 (6 bases). The germline V gene encodes CDR1 LNHDA and CDR2 SQIVND (reference sequence). The V gene lost 4 bases and the J gene lost 0 bases, with 10 bases spanning the gap. The CDR3 sequence is 15 residues long. The DNA of the CDR3 is TGTGCCAGTAGTACAGACGGGAGCTCCTACAATGAGCAGTTCTTC. Its translation is CASSTDGSSYNEQFF.

V is TRBV30 and J is TRBJ1-2; 7 bases align to TRBD1. CDR3 length equals 14 residues. Trimming removed 2 bases from V and 4 bases from J; junction bases left unmatched: 7. Per the germline V gene, CDR1 is GTSNPN and CDR2 is SVGIG (reference sequence). The CDR3 is CAWSQTGEIYGYTF. CDR3 bases: TGTGCCTGGAGTCAAACAGGGGAGATCTATGGCTACACCTTC. Combining the CDR3 with reference TRBV30 and TRBJ1-2 gives the whole variable domain SQTIHQWPATLVQPVGSPLSLECTVEGTSNPNLYWYRQAAGRGLQLLFYSVGIGQISSEVPQNLSASRPQDRQFILSSKKLLLSDSGFYLCAWSQTGEIYGYTFGSGTRLTVV.

The V call is TRBV6-1, the J call TRBJ1-2; the D is unclear. Germline V gene data show CDR1 as MNHNS and CDR2 as SASEGT. V dropped 9 bases and J dropped 0 bases, with 11 bases sitting between them. There are 13 residues in the CDR3. The CDR3 reads CASCNRANYGYTF. The CDR3 DNA reads TGTGCCAGTTGTAACAGAGCTAACTATGGCTACACCTTC.

The chain recombines TRBV5-1 with TRBJ2-5, with TRBD1 identical over 8 bases. Per the germline V gene, CDR1 is SGHRS and CDR2 is YFSETQ. The CDR3 is made up of 15 amino acids. V was pared by 0 bases and J by 4 bases, with 5 bases of the junction left unmatched. As DNA, the CDR3 is TGCGCCAGCAGCTTGGGGCAGGGGGCTCTAGAGACCCAGTACTTC. Protein: CASSLGQGALETQYF.

The chain links TRBV9 to TRBJ1-1; D uncertain. Per the germline V gene, CDR1 is SGDLS and CDR2 is YYNGEE. This CDR3 has 13 residues. V was clipped by 3 bases and J by 3 bases, with 9 bases between them. The CDR3 loop reads CASSALIYTEAFF. The CDR3 DNA follows: TGTGCCAGCAGCGCCTTAATATACACTGAAGCTTTCTTT.

The chain couples TRBV25-1 to TRBJ1-4; D is unresolved. Germline CDR1 MGHDK, CDR2 SYGVNS. Trimming removed 2 bases at V and 10 bases at J, with 11 bases between. There are 13 residues in the CDR3. The CDR3 sequence: CASSEGLGRKLFF. The CDR3 DNA is TGTGCCAGCAGTGAAGGACTGGGTAGAAAACTGTTTTTT.

The rearrangement links TRBV7-6 to TRBJ2-1; D perhaps matches TRBD2 (5 bases). Germline V gene sequence: CDR1 SGHVS, CDR2 FNYEAQ. The CDR3 covers 14 residues. V lost 1 base to trimming and J lost 6 bases, with 10 bases between them. Written as DNA, the CDR3 is TGTGCCAGCAGCTTAGAGCCCGGGGTCAATGAGCAGTTCTTC. Translated: CASSLEPGVNEQFF. The full variable domain, in which reference TRBV7-6 and TRBJ2-1 provide the parts outside the CDR3, is GAGVSQSPRYKVTKRGQDVALRCDPISGHVSLYWYRQALGQGPEFLTYFNYEAQQDKSGLPNDRFSAERPEGSISTLTIQRTEQRDSAMYRCASSLEPGVNEQFFGPGTRLTVL.

The CDR3 spells CASRSGRVNTEAFF. CDR3 nucleotide sequence: TGTGCCAGCAGATCAGGGAGGGTGAACACTGAAGCTTTCTTT. The chain uses TRBV2 and TRBJ1-1, with D possibly matching TRBD1 (5 bases). This CDR3 has 14 amino acids. The germline V gene encodes CDR1 SNHLY and CDR2 FYNNEI. Trimming pared 6 bases from V and 0 bases from J, leaving 11 bases between. Together with reference TRBV2 and TRBJ1-1, the CDR3 gives the full variable domain: EPEVTQTPSHQVTQMGQEVILRCVPISNHLYFYWYRQILGQKVEFLVSFYNNEISEKSEIFDDQFSVERPDGSNFTLKIRSTKLEDSAMYFCASRSGRVNTEAFFGQGTRLTVV.

The chain combines TRBV10-3 with TRBJ2-7; 9 nucleotides agree with TRBD1. CDR1 and CDR2 from the germline V gene are ENHRY and SYGVKD. The CDR3 is 15 residues long. J gave up 4 bases and V 6 bases, and 10 bases lay outside the gene matches. The CDR3 bases are TGTGCCATCAGAACAGGGGGCTCGTCCGGATACGAGCAGTACTTC. It is translated as CAIRTGGSSGYEQYF.

The chain links TRBV10-1 to TRBJ2-5; no reliable D call. This CDR3 is 11 amino acids long. The V end was cut by 7 bases, the J end by 3 bases, with 6 bases between. Germline values: CDR1 WNHNN, CDR2 SYGVQD (reference sequence). For the CDR3, the DNA is TGCGCCAGCAAGCAGGAAGAGACCCAGTACTTC. This translates into CASKQEETQYF.

This chain links TRBV27 with TRBJ1-2; 8 bases align to TRBD1. The J segment lost 7 bases and the V segment lost 3 bases, leaving 7 bases of the junction unmatched. The CDR3 runs to 14 residues. Germline CDR1 is MNHEY and CDR2 is SMNVEV (reference sequence). The CDR3 region is CASSLQGAASGYTF. The CDR3 DNA reads as TGTGCCAGCAGTTTGCAGGGGGCGGCGAGTGGCTACACCTTC.

The V gene is TRBV15, the J gene TRBJ2-7; D may be TRBD1 (5 bases). This CDR3 has 15 residues. The ends were cut back, 0 bases at V and 2 bases at J, with 11 bases in the middle. CDR1 LNHNV and CDR2 YYDKDF come from the germline V gene (reference sequence). This chain's CDR3 is CATSRERPGTYEQYF. CDR3 nucleotide sequence: TGTGCCACCAGCAGAGAGCGTCCAGGGACCTACGAGCAGTACTTC.

This rearrangement joins TRBV5-4 to TRBJ1-1, with 9 positions matching TRBD1. There are 16 residues in the CDR3. V was clipped by 0 bases and J by 3 bases; unmatched bases: 6. Germline values: CDR1 SGHNT, CDR2 YYREEE (reference sequence). The CDR3 is CASSLAWDRAYTEAFF. CDR3 coding DNA: TGTGCCAGCAGCTTGGCTTGGGACAGGGCTTACACTGAAGCTTTCTTT.

This clone was detected once. The chain couples TRBV19 to TRBJ1-5; TRBD1 matches at 7 bases. CDR1 and CDR2 from the germline V gene are LNHDA and SQIVND (reference sequence). J lost 4 bases, V lost 1 base, and 4 bases had no gene match. The CDR3 consists of 15 residues. CDR3: CASSIVRGLNQPQHF. CDR3 coding DNA: TGTGCCAGTAGTATAGTAAGGGGGCTAAATCAGCCCCAGCATTTT.

This clone came up once. V gene TRBV4-3 combines with J gene TRBJ2-1; 9 bases match TRBD2. The CDR3 is 15 residues long. The germline V gene has CDR1 LGHNA and CDR2 YSLEER. Trimming cost V 4 bases and J 3 bases; bases outside gene matches: 4. In DNA form, the CDR3 reads TGCGCCAGCAGCCTTCTAGCGGGGATCTACAATGAGCAGTTCTTC. Amino acids: CASSLLAGIYNEQFF.

The chain employs TRBV30 and TRBJ1-6; D uncertain. The V end lost 3 bases, the J end lost 12 bases, and 12 bases lay between the germline ends. Germline V CDR1 and CDR2: GTSNPN, SVGIG (reference sequence). The CDR3 is made up of 12 amino acids. Here the CDR3 DNA reads TGTGCCTGGAGAATAACCGAGGGACCCCTCCACTTT. As protein: CAWRITEGPLHF.